This TCR beta chain was captured in a study of shared clonotypes between healthy human individuals. Background on the study: The study used three CD4 naive, three CD4 memory, two CD8 naive and one CD8 memory plate per donor.

The assay was immunoSEQ multiplex PCR, and TCRdb's table has in-frame clones only and misses some. The sample consists of approximately 95,000 clones, around 67% of them appearing once. CDR1 is MNHNY, CDR2 SVGAGI, per germline (reference sequence). The CDR3 spans 15 residues. V was pared by 5 bases and J by 2 bases, with 6 bases of the junction left unmatched. The rearrangement links TRBV6-6 to TRBJ2-3; 8 nucleotides match TRBD1. The sequenced material came from memory CD8+ T cells sorted from blood. Indicated subset: CD45RO+ cells pooled with CCR7-negative TemRA cells. The TCR was taken from a man aged 30 to 39 in good health. In nucleotides, the CDR3 is TGTGCCAGCAGTGCCCGGGACAGGCACACAGATACGCAGTATTTT. This translates into CASSARDRHTDTQYF.